This T cell receptor (beta chain) was identified during a study of T cell repertoires in cytomegalovirus infection. Study-level background: CMV infection and matching HLA type were both indicated by public TCR beta signatures. Study conclusions and caveats: There were carriers of CMV plus the relevant HLA, and cumulative public TCR beta family frequency identified them.

The CDR3 runs 16 residues. Trimming shortened V by 1 base and J by 0 bases, and 13 bases separated the two germline ends. The germline gives CDR1 SGHVS, CDR2 FNYEAQ. TCRdb used MiXCR to reprocess the reads, holding one entry per CDR3 protein. This sample carries approximately 390,000 distinct CDR3 sequences, roughly 34% of them seen once, and the ten largest clones take approximately 13%. In this sample, this clonotype turned up many times. The target antigen is unknown. This sequence joins TRBV7-6 and TRBJ2-7; D assignment may be TRBD1 or TRBD2 (6 bases each). The sequencing here drew on cultured PBMCs, taken from culture after CMV antigen stimulation. The sequence derives from a human donor in good health (CMV status not recorded). Some clones in this sample may be carry-over from other donors' samples. CDR3 DNA: TGTGCCAGCAGCTTAGGACGAGGGGGGTCCTCCTACGAGCAGTACTTC. Its protein is CASSLGRGGSSYEQYF.